This TCR beta chain was captured in a study of cytomegalovirus exposure and HLA in healthy donors. Study summary: A data release that came early held approximately 85 million unique TCRs from HLA-typed donors.

Primers for the PCR totalled 60 Vbeta and 13 Jbeta. In the original processing: Roughly 12 million shared chains were among about 80 million unique TCR beta chains counted in a later analysis. Sequencing was performed with immunoSEQ multiplex PCR; in TCRdb, only in-frame clones are kept and a portion is missing. V, J and clone size are those of that table, while D and trimming were read from the DNA. The sample lists under 250,000 clones, around 80% occurring once. Germline V gene lookup returns CDR1 WNHNN and CDR2 SYGVQD (reference sequence). The CDR3 length is 14 residues. Trimming took 2 bases from V and 8 from J; bases not matched to a gene: 6.

The sequenced material came from PBMCs. The rearrangement joins TRBV10-1 to TRBJ2-1; 7 nucleotides match TRBD2. The receptor was derived from a man between 25 and 39 years old in good health and CMV-seronegative. CDR3 in DNA: TGCGCCAGCAGTGAGGGCGGGAGCTCCCATGAGCAGTTCTTC. Translation gives CASSEGGSSHEQFF.